One and the same sample provided the 16 T cell receptor beta chains below, sequenced in a study of PD-1 blockade in classical Hodgkin lymphoma. TCRdb keeps only in-frame clones here, not all; method: immunoSEQ multiplex PCR. The repertoire has about 36,000 clones, approximately 69% of them found once; the top ten carry roughly 14%. The patients all showed relapse after autologous stem cell transplantation, while their brentuximab vedotin exposure varied. The material sequenced was peripheral blood mononuclear cells (PBMCs), taken before the second cycle of nivolumab. The origin of the receptors is a human donor with classical Hodgkin lymphoma.

The J gene is TRBJ1-1, the V gene TRBV6-6; D is unclear. The CDR3 runs to 14 residues. Looked up from germline, CDR1 is MNHNY and CDR2 is SVGAGI (reference sequence). The V end lost 4 bases, the J end lost 0 bases, and 9 bases lay between the germline ends. The CDR3 sequence is CASSLGRLNTEAFF. The CDR3, as DNA: TGTGCCAGCAGTTTAGGGCGGTTGAACACTGAAGCTTTCTTT.

The chain recombines TRBV6-5 with TRBJ2-7, with D perhaps TRBD1 (6 bases). The CDR3 sequence is 15 residues long. Between the trimmed V and J ends, which lost 6 bases and 5 bases, there was a span of 20 bases. Germline CDR1 is MNHEY and CDR2 is SVGAGI. CDR3 bases: TGTGCCAGCAGCCCCAGCCCTCACAGGGTTCACGAGCAGTACTTC. As protein: CASSPSPHRVHEQYF.

The chain has TRBV5-1 and TRBJ1-2; TRBD1 matches at 9 bases. From germline, CDR1 is SGHRS and CDR2 YFSETQ. V lost 4 bases to trimming and J lost 4 bases; unmatched junction nucleotides: 11. CDR3 length: 16 residues. DNA of the CDR3: TGCGCCAGCAGCCTGAGAGGGACAGGGACAGGCTATGGCTACACCTTC. This gives the protein CASSLRGTGTGYGYTF.

The chain employs TRBV5-8 and TRBJ1-5; D possibly corresponds to TRBD1 (5 bases). CDR1 SGHTS and CDR2 YDEGEE come from the germline V gene. The ends were cut back, 5 bases at V and 5 bases at J, with 20 bases in the middle. This CDR3 comprises 16 residues. CDR3 residues: CASRETGAGDHQPQHF. CDR3 DNA: TGTGCCAGCAGAGAAACCGGGGCTGGGGACCATCAGCCCCAGCATTTT.

In its sample, this clone was seen once. CDR3 protein: CASRYGAYSYNEQFF. CDR3 DNA: TGTGCCAGCAGGTACGGGGCCTACTCCTACAATGAGCAGTTCTTC. This sequence joins TRBV7-9 and TRBJ2-1; either TRBD1 or TRBD2 may supply D (5 bases each). The CDR3 length is 15 residues. Trimming took off 6 bases at V and 0 bases at J, with 12 bases between the two ends. The V gene's germline CDR1 is SEHNR and CDR2 FQNEAQ (reference sequence).

The rearrangement links TRBV7-2 to TRBJ1-2, with D tentatively TRBD1 (5 bases). V lost 1 base to trimming and J lost 4 bases, with 13 bases between them. Germline V gene sequence: CDR1 SGHTA, CDR2 FQGNSA. The CDR3 covers 15 residues. CDR3 sequence: CASSLEAREGYGYTF. CDR3 in DNA: TGTGCCAGCAGCTTAGAGGCCAGGGAGGGCTATGGCTACACCTTC.

Concerning this clone: The identical CDR3 is also encoded by other nucleotide sequences in the sample. The chain has TRBV18 and TRBJ1-5; D unresolved. This CDR3 region has 14 residues. Trimming took 2 bases from V and 2 from J, leaving 7 bases between them. Germline CDR1 KGHSH, CDR2 LQKENI. The chain's CDR3 is CASSPSGGNQPQHF. The CDR3 DNA is TGTGCCAGCTCACCATCCGGGGGCAATCAGCCCCAGCATTTT.

J is TRBJ2-1 and V is TRBV7-2; TRBD2 matches 8 bases. J gave up 3 bases and V 5 bases, and 9 bases lay outside the gene matches. There are 16 residues in the CDR3. Looked up from germline, CDR1 is SGHTA and CDR2 is FQGNSA. CDR3 amino acids: CASSPQGAGVYNEQFF. The CDR3 DNA is TGTGCCAGCAGCCCACAGGGAGCGGGAGTCTACAATGAGCAGTTCTTC.

The CDR3 here is CASSRLAGGSNEQFF. In DNA form, the CDR3 reads TGTGCCAGCAGCCGACTAGCGGGAGGGTCCAATGAGCAGTTCTTC. V usage is TRBV7-9 and J usage is TRBJ2-1, with 14 positions matching TRBD2. The CDR3 is 15 residues long. Germline V lookup: CDR1 SEHNR, CDR2 FQNEAQ (reference sequence). Trimming cost V 5 bases and J 6 bases; bases outside gene matches: 3. The full variable domain, with the rest looked up from reference TRBV7-9 and TRBJ2-1, is DTGVSQNPRHKITKRGQNVTFRCDPISEHNRLYWYRQTLGQGPEFLTYFQNEAQLEKSRLLSDRFSAERPKGSFSTLEIQRTEQGDSAMYLCASSRLAGGSNEQFFGPGTRLTVL.

This chain joins TRBV29-1 and TRBJ2-3, with D perhaps TRBD1 (7 bases). The CDR3 contains 18 residues. The ends were cut back, 3 bases at V and 3 bases at J, with 25 bases in the middle. Germline V gene data show CDR1 as SQVTM and CDR2 as ANQGSEA. The CDR3 DNA reads as TGCAGCGTTGAGCCGGGGGCAGTACAGGGGCGTCCGACAGATACGCAGTATTTT. Amino acid sequence: CSVEPGAVQGRPTDTQYF.

The J gene is TRBJ1-1, the V gene TRBV6-1; D call uncertain. Germline loops: CDR1 MNHNS, CDR2 SASEGT. This CDR3 spans 11 amino acids. Trimming took off 5 bases at V and 11 bases at J, with 12 bases between the two ends. In nucleotides, the CDR3 is TGTGCCAGCAGTTATCCCGGGCAGGCTTTCTTT. This codes for CASSYPGQAFF.

The V call is TRBV6-5, the J call TRBJ2-5, with a tentative D call TRBD1 (6 bases). V was clipped by 6 bases and J by 7 bases, with 18 bases between them. Germline CDR1 and CDR2: MNHEY and SVGAGI. The CDR3 is 14 amino acids. The CDR3 loop is CASRTSGSGATQYF. Here the CDR3 DNA reads TGTGCCAGCAGAACATCAGGGTCAGGGGCGACCCAGTACTTC.

The chain joins TRBV7-6 to TRBJ2-5, with 8 bases aligning to TRBD1. Trimming took 5 bases from V and 7 from J; bases not matched to a gene: 6. Per germline, CDR1 SGHVS and CDR2 FNYEAQ. CDR3 size: 13 residues. The CDR3 bases are TGTGCCAGCAGCCCGACAGGGGTGGGGACCCAGTACTTC. Translated, it gives CASSPTGVGTQYF.

A single count supports this clone. The genes are TRBV19 and TRBJ1-2; D not certain. CDR1 and CDR2 from the germline V gene are LNHDA and SQIVND (reference sequence). Trimming shortened V by 8 bases and J by 2 bases, and 21 bases separated the two germline ends. The CDR3 covers 16 residues. Here the CDR3 reads CASRTLTTQANYGYTF. CDR3 coding DNA: TGTGCCAGTCGGACCCTGACTACTCAAGCAAACTATGGCTACACCTTC.

This clone has just one count. The chain couples TRBV6-5 to TRBJ2-1; TRBD1 matches 10 bases. This CDR3 comprises 14 residues. Per germline, CDR1 MNHEY and CDR2 SVGAGI. V dropped 6 bases and J dropped 5; count of bases not matched to a gene: 4. CDR3 DNA sequence: TGTGCCAGCAGGAAGGGACAGGGGAACAATGAGCAGTTCTTC. Amino acid sequence: CASRKGQGNNEQFF.

The J gene is TRBJ2-1, the V gene TRBV9; TRBD2 aligns across 10 bases. In germline, CDR1 is SGDLS, CDR2 YYNGEE. CDR3 length: 17 residues. With V trimmed by 0 bases and J by 8 bases, 11 bases remained unmatched. CDR3 region: CASSVGPSGRAVDEQFF. Here the CDR3 DNA reads TGTGCCAGCAGCGTAGGGCCGAGCGGGAGGGCCGTGGATGAGCAGTTCTTC.